This T cell receptor (beta chain) was captured in a study of a mutant IDH1 vaccine in newly diagnosed glioma. The overall study: Investigators started vaccination 4-6 weeks after radiotherapy alone, or with temozolomide cycles.

Trimming shortened V by 4 bases and J by 4 bases, and 7 bases separated the two germline ends. Germline values: CDR1 SEHNR, CDR2 FQNEAQ (reference sequence). The CDR3 spans 12 residues. TCRdb's copy holds only in-frame clones and misses some; the assay was immunoSEQ multiplex PCR. The data contain 25,000 to 30,000 clones, 70% to 90% of them singletons. On this clone itself: Its antigen is unknown.

Time point in this sample: week 5, during vaccination. Each dose delivered 300 ug of mutant IDH1 20-mer peptide subcutaneously with imiquimod. Each of the donors came in with new WHO grade 3 or 4 astrocytomas that were IDH1-mutant and ATRX-lost. The sample here was PBMCs, taken from a glioma patient whose treatment included an IDH1 peptide vaccine. The sequence came from a man aged 18 to 30 with glioma. The chain employs TRBV7-9 and TRBJ1-2; D uncertain. The CDR3 loop is CASSSEGYGYTF. The CDR3 DNA sequence: TGTGCCAGCAGCTCTGAGGGCTATGGCTACACCTTC.